This T cell receptor beta chain was retrieved from a study of cytomegalovirus exposure and HLA in healthy donors. Study conclusions and caveats: Across donors, sequencing depth was assumed by presence/absence analyses to be roughly uniform. The authors later linked a missense DCLRE1C variant to TCR beta V- and J-gene trimming.

For this clone: Its antigen is currently unknown.

The CDR3 extends over 13 amino acids. Between the trimmed V and J ends, which lost 3 bases and 4 bases, there was a span of 12 bases. Germline V gene lookup returns CDR1 SQVTM and CDR2 ANQGSEA. The PCR ran on 60 Vbeta and 13 Jbeta primers. Assay: immunoSEQ multiplex PCR; the TCRdb copy retains only in-frame clones and omits some. The sample comprises 150,000 to 200,000 clones, over 60% of which are singletons, and approximately 2.4% rests with the top ten. This receptor was taken from a woman aged 45-60 years in good health and CMV-seronegative. The chain joins TRBV29-1 to TRBJ1-2, with D maybe TRBD1 (5 bases). Sequenced: PBMCs. The CDR3 region has the DNA TGCAGCGTTGAGGTCAGGGCGCCCTATGGCTACACCTTC. Translation: CSVEVRAPYGYTF.